The 5 T cell receptor beta chains below all came from one sample that was sequenced in a study of vaccination effects on CD4 cells after COVID-19. Sequencing was performed with immunoSEQ multiplex PCR; in TCRdb, only in-frame clones are kept and a portion is missing. The table shows 40,000 to 50,000 clones, with over 60% occurring only once. Before any sequencing was done, the ViraFEST assay used viral peptide pools to expand antigen-specific CD4+ T cells. Scientists isolated CD4+ T cells after an approximately 10-day culture period ended. Everyone in the study got two shots of either the BNT162b2 or mRNA-1273 vaccine. Their antigen targets remain unknown. Source: CD4+ T cells from PBMCs cultured with HCoV-OC43 spike peptides, taken after COVID-19 vaccination. Subset given: HCoV-OC43 spike overlapping peptide pool stimulation. All receptors come from a human donor who received a COVID-19 vaccine.

This rearrangement joins TRBV29-1 to TRBJ1-2, with D uncertain. In germline, CDR1 is SQVTM, CDR2 ANQGSEA. The CDR3 totals 11 residues. Trimming took 1 base from V and 8 from J, leaving 8 bases between them. The DNA for the CDR3 is TGCAGCGTTGAAGGGAGTGGCGGCTACACCTTC. Encoded protein: CSVEGSGGYTF.

The rearrangement uses TRBV9 and TRBJ2-1, with D unclear. The CDR3 is 15 residues long. V shed 4 bases and J shed 6 bases, with 17 bases lying between them. CDR1 and CDR2 from the germline V gene are SGDLS and YYNGEE. The CDR3 spells CASSPPTGWSNEQFF. The CDR3 region has the DNA TGTGCCAGCAGCCCCCCCACCGGGTGGAGCAATGAGCAGTTCTTC.

V and J are TRBV7-9 and TRBJ2-2; 7 nucleotides agree with TRBD2. CDR3 length: 14 amino acids. J gave up 2 bases and V 9 bases, and 6 bases lay outside the gene matches. Germline assignment: CDR1 SEHNR and CDR2 FQNEAQ (reference sequence). CDR3 DNA sequence: TGTGCCAGGACCCGGGAGGAAAACACCGGGGAGCTGTTTTTT. Amino acid sequence: CARTREENTGELFF.

The chain links TRBV3-1 (or the pseudogene TRBV3-2) to TRBJ1-4, with D maybe TRBD1 (5 bases). This CDR3 is built from 15 residues. Germline CDR1 LGHDT, CDR2 YNNKEL (reference sequence). Trimming left V 0 bases short and J 7 bases short, with 12 bases between. Written as DNA, the CDR3 is TGTGCCAGCAGCCAAGACGCAGGGATGGGTGAAAAACTGTTTTTT. Its translation: CASSQDAGMGEKLFF.

The chain couples TRBV2 to TRBJ1-5; 10 positions match TRBD1. The germline gives CDR1 SNHLY, CDR2 FYNNEI. V shed 6 bases and J 0 bases; nucleotides not matched to a gene: 2. This CDR3 has 15 residues. CDR3 region: CASSRDRGSNQPQHF. The CDR3 DNA reads as TGTGCCAGCAGCCGGGACAGGGGTAGCAATCAGCCCCAGCATTTT.